These 26 T cell receptor beta chains were all obtained from the same sample, sequenced in a study of cytomegalovirus exposure and HLA in healthy donors. 13 Jbeta primers and 60 Vbeta primers were used for the PCR. This table comes from immunoSEQ multiplex PCR, and its TCRdb copy is limited to in-frame clones, with some not included. The sample has about 140,000 clones, 76% seen once; the top ten hold approximately 2%. The specimen was PBMCs. These receptors were obtained from a man aged 40-55 years in good health and CMV-seronegative.

CDR3 protein: CASSERLAGAYNEQFF. The CDR3 nucleotides are TGTGCCAGCAGCGAGCGACTAGCGGGGGCCTACAATGAGCAGTTCTTC. The chain uses TRBV9 and TRBJ2-1; 12 positions match TRBD2. Germline V CDR1 and CDR2: SGDLS, YYNGEE. The trim removed 3 bases at V and 2 bases at J, leaving 3 bases unmatched. This CDR3 is built from 16 residues.

The J gene is TRBJ1-5, the V gene TRBV19; 7 bases align to TRBD1. Per the germline V gene, CDR1 is LNHDA and CDR2 is SQIVND (reference sequence). Trimming took 4 bases from V and 5 from J; bases not matched to a gene: 8. This CDR3 region has 15 residues. CDR3: CASSKRDREDQPQHF. The CDR3 region has the DNA TGTGCCAGTAGTAAACGAGACAGGGAGGATCAGCCCCAGCATTTT.

The chain recombines TRBV27 with TRBJ1-4; tentative D call: TRBD1 (6 bases). V lost 1 base, J lost 4 bases, and 7 bases lay in between. This CDR3 has 14 residues. CDR1 and CDR2 from the germline V gene are MNHEY and SMNVEV (reference sequence). CDR3 amino acids: CASSLLDSNEKLFF. CDR3 DNA: TGTGCCAGCAGTTTATTGGACAGTAATGAAAAACTGTTTTTT.

The sample holds a few counts of this clone. This chain uses TRBV6-5 with TRBJ1-2; TRBD1 is a possible D gene (6 bases). V shed 5 bases and J shed 3 bases, with 16 bases lying between them. CDR3 size: 15 residues. Germline CDR1 MNHEY, CDR2 SVGAGI. As DNA, the CDR3 is TGTGCCAGCAGTGGATACAGGGCTCGGGACTATGGCTACACCTTC. Its translation is CASSGYRARDYGYTF.

This chain joins TRBV12-5 and TRBJ2-3, with D tentatively TRBD2 (5 bases). CDR1 is LGHNT, CDR2 FRNRAP, per germline. The CDR3 is 17 amino acids. Trimming took off 0 bases at V and 0 bases at J, with 13 bases between the two ends. The CDR3 loop reads CASGLVPRETSTDTQYF. The CDR3 nucleotides read TGTGCTAGTGGTTTGGTACCGAGGGAAACTAGCACAGATACGCAGTATTTT.

This chain links TRBV28 with TRBJ2-3; 7 bases are a match to TRBD1. Germline V gives CDR1 MDHEN, CDR2 SYDVKM. There are 16 residues in the CDR3. The V segment lost 5 bases and the J segment 2 bases; nucleotides outside the gene matches: 10. The CDR3 coding sequence is TGTGCCAGCAGTCTAAGGGACAGCATTCTCACAGATACGCAGTATTTT. Encoded protein: CASSLRDSILTDTQYF. The whole variable domain, filled in from reference TRBV28 and TRBJ2-3, reads DVKVTQSSRYLVKRTGEKVFLECVQDMDHENMFWYRQDPGLGLRLIYFSYDVKMKEKGDIPEGYSVSREKKERFSLILESASTNQTSMYLCASSLRDSILTDTQYFGPGTRLTVL.

The J gene is TRBJ2-5, the V gene TRBV19; TRBD1 aligns across 7 bases. This CDR3 spans 13 amino acids. The ends lost 5 bases at V and 3 bases at J; junction bases unmatched: 3. Germline CDR1 reads LNHDA; CDR2 reads SQIVND (reference sequence). The CDR3 sequence: CASSLDREETQYF. DNA for the CDR3: TGTGCCAGTAGTCTCGACAGGGAAGAGACCCAGTACTTC.

As to this clone: One junction end disagrees with the germline gene, perhaps due to a read error. Here the CDR3 DNA reads TGTGCCAGTAGGGCGGAGGGTACGTCTGGGGCCAACGGCCTGACTTTC. Translated: CASRAEGTSGANGLTF. The V and J genes are TRBV19 and TRBJ2-6, with TRBD2 as a possible D gene (6 bases). From germline, CDR1 is LNHDA and CDR2 SQIVND (reference sequence). This CDR3 comprises 16 residues. Looking up the rest from reference TRBV19 and TRBJ2-6 gives the full variable domain: DGGITQSPKYLFRKEGQNVTLSCEQNLNHDAMYWYRQDPGQGLRLIYYSQIVNDFQKGDIAEGYSVSREKKESFPLTVTSAQKNPTAFYLCASRAEGTSGANGLTFGAGSRLTVL.

Concerning this clone itself: An end of the junction does not agree with germline; a read error may underlie this. This chain connects TRBV9 to TRBJ2-3; 8 bases agree with TRBD2. The CDR3 is 17 residues long. Germline CDR1 SGDLS, CDR2 YYNGEE. This CDR3 reads CASSVALAGRSTNTQYF. CDR3 sequence (DNA): TGTGCCAGCAGCGTAGCGTTAGCGGGGAGGAGCACAAATACGCAGTATTTT.

V usage is TRBV5-5 and J usage is TRBJ2-5; a possible D gene is TRBD2 (5 bases). This CDR3 has 14 amino acids. The V end was cut by 0 bases, the J end by 3 bases, with 9 bases between. Germline-derived CDR1 and CDR2 are SGHKS and YYEKEE (reference sequence). The CDR3 here is CASSLELREETQYF. As DNA, the CDR3 is TGTGCCAGCAGCTTGGAGCTGAGGGAAGAGACCCAGTACTTC.

The chain uses TRBV5-1 and TRBJ2-7, with TRBD1 identical over 7 bases. The CDR3 spans 12 residues. V was pared by 4 bases and J by 6 bases, with 4 bases of the junction left unmatched. CDR1 is SGHRS and CDR2 is YFSETQ in the germline V gene. The CDR3 DNA follows: TGCGCCAGCAGCCGAGACAGGGTCGAGCAGTACTTC. Protein sequence: CASSRDRVEQYF.

The chain joins TRBV6-5 to TRBJ2-1; D possibly corresponds to TRBD1 (6 bases). V lost 2 bases and J 3 bases, leaving 8 bases between the germline ends. CDR3 length equals 14 residues. Germline lookup yields CDR1 MNHEY and CDR2 SVGAGI. CDR3 sequence (DNA): TGTGCCAGCAGTTACGGGGGCCTCTACAATGAGCAGTTCTTC. This sequence encodes CASSYGGLYNEQFF.

This chain links TRBV10-3 with TRBJ1-2; no clear D gene. Germline V gene data show CDR1 as ENHRY and CDR2 as SYGVKD. V lost 4 bases and J 6 bases, leaving 15 bases between the germline ends. The CDR3 extends over 14 amino acids. CDR3 amino acids: CAISVGVSRDGYTF. DNA of the CDR3: TGTGCCATCAGTGTAGGAGTTTCGAGGGATGGCTACACCTTC.

J is TRBJ2-7 and V is TRBV7-8, with D unresolved. Germline assignment: CDR1 SGHVS and CDR2 FQNEAQ. V lost 1 base and J lost 4, with 17 bases in between. The CDR3 runs 16 residues. The DNA for the CDR3 is TGTGCCAGCAGCTTAGATTGGTTGCAGGTCGGTTACGAGCAGTACTTC. As protein: CASSLDWLQVGYEQYF.

V and J are TRBV11-3 and TRBJ2-2, with TRBD1 identical over 9 bases. V was clipped by 5 bases and J by 1 base; unmatched bases: 8. Germline V gives CDR1 SGHNT, CDR2 YENEEA. CDR3 size: 17 residues. Written as DNA, the CDR3 is TGTGCCAGCAGCGTCTACAGGGGGCTGGGGAACACCGGGGAGCTGTTTTTT. Translation: CASSVYRGLGNTGELFF.

A single count supports this clone. V usage is TRBV6-1 and J usage is TRBJ1-1; a possible D gene is TRBD1 (6 bases). Germline values: CDR1 MNHNS, CDR2 SASEGT. The CDR3 consists of 15 residues. V was clipped by 4 bases and J by 0 bases, with 12 bases between them. CDR3 region: CASSGRTVVNTEAFF. CDR3 sequence (DNA): TGTGCCAGCAGTGGAAGGACAGTTGTGAACACTGAAGCTTTCTTT.

The chain carries TRBV27 and TRBJ1-2, with D possibly TRBD1 on 5 matching bases. Per the germline V gene, CDR1 is MNHEY and CDR2 is SMNVEV (reference sequence). Between the trimmed V and J ends, which lost 8 bases and 3 bases, there was a span of 19 bases. This CDR3 has 15 residues. CDR3: CASSSLGGEHYGYTF. In nucleotides, the CDR3 is TGTGCCAGCTCCAGTTTAGGAGGGGAGCACTATGGCTACACCTTC.

The chain links TRBV27 to TRBJ2-7; 11 nucleotides match TRBD2. V was clipped by 5 bases and J by 7 bases; unmatched bases: 19. This CDR3 spans 18 amino acids. CDR1 is MNHEY, CDR2 SMNVEV, per germline (reference sequence). This chain's CDR3 is CASSPSTRLAGGPREQYF. CDR3 sequence (DNA): TGTGCCAGCAGTCCGAGCACCAGATTAGCGGGGGGGCCTCGGGAGCAGTACTTC.

V and J are TRBV5-6 and TRBJ2-7; D is possibly TRBD2 (5 bases). CDR3 length: 13 amino acids. Looked up from germline, CDR1 is SGHDT and CDR2 is YYEEEE. Trimming left V 3 bases short and J 3 bases short, with 10 bases between. The DNA for the CDR3 is TGTGCCAGCAGCTCCGGGATTAACTACGAGCAGTACTTC. This codes for CASSSGINYEQYF. Filled out from reference TRBV5-6 and TRBJ2-7, the complete variable domain reads DAGVTQSPTHLIKTRGQQVTLRCSPKSGHDTVSWYQQALGQGPQFIFQYYEEEERQRGNFPDRFSGHQFPNYSSELNVNALLLGDSALYLCASSSGINYEQYFGPGTRLTVT.

The gene calls are TRBV4-2 and TRBJ1-2, with TRBD1 matching over 8 bases. The CDR3 covers 17 residues. Germline loops: CDR1 LGHNA, CDR2 YNFKEQ. J lost 7 bases, V lost 2 bases, and 15 bases had no gene match. The CDR3 sequence: CASSQTWETGARGGYTF. CDR3 sequence (DNA): TGTGCCAGCAGCCAAACATGGGAGACAGGGGCCAGGGGTGGCTACACCTTC.

This chain connects TRBV6-1 to TRBJ2-2; 10 nucleotides match TRBD2. V was clipped by 3 bases and J by 6 bases; unmatched bases: 16. CDR3 length equals 19 residues. Germline lookup yields CDR1 MNHNS and CDR2 SASEGT. CDR3 residues: CASSDMAPSGSFWAGELFF. The CDR3 DNA sequence: TGTGCCAGCAGTGACATGGCGCCTAGCGGGAGTTTTTGGGCCGGGGAGCTGTTTTTT.

This chain links TRBV4-1 with TRBJ2-7, with D perhaps TRBD1 (6 bases). This CDR3 comprises 13 residues. Trimming shortened V by 2 bases and J by 6 bases, and 11 bases separated the two germline ends. CDR1 is MGHRA and CDR2 is YSYEKL in the germline V gene. The CDR3 region has the DNA TGCGCCAGCAGCCAATTAACAGGGCTCGAGCAGTACTTC. It translates to CASSQLTGLEQYF.

The rearrangement links TRBV6-5 to TRBJ2-3; D is ambiguous. Germline values: CDR1 MNHEY, CDR2 SVGAGI. V was trimmed by 2 bases and J by 2 bases, leaving 8 bases between them. The CDR3 is 14 amino acids. The CDR3: CASSYSDHTDTQYF. The CDR3 nucleotides are TGTGCCAGCAGTTACAGCGATCACACAGATACGCAGTATTTT.

The chain couples TRBV15 to TRBJ1-3, with D perhaps TRBD1 (6 bases). Trimming took 3 bases from V and 1 from J, leaving 13 bases between them. The germline V gene has CDR1 LNHNV and CDR2 YYDKDF (reference sequence). There are 16 residues in the CDR3. This CDR3 reads CATSSWKGESGNTIYF. The DNA of the CDR3 is TGTGCCACCAGCAGCTGGAAGGGGGAGTCTGGAAACACCATATATTTT.

In this sample, this clone turned up a few times. The chain joins TRBV21-1 to TRBJ2-4; the table assigns TRBD2, which was not confirmed against the DNA. TRBV21-1 is labeled a pseudogene. The CDR3 spans 18 residues. The CDR3 DNA sequence: TGTGCCAGCAGCTTAGCGGTTGGGACTAATCCGGCCAAAAACATTCAGTACTTC. Amino acids: CASSLAVGTNPAKNIQYF.

The J gene is TRBJ1-5, the V gene TRBV27, with D perhaps matching TRBD1 (6 bases). The V end was cut by 3 bases, the J end by 5 bases, with 8 bases between. CDR1 is MNHEY and CDR2 is SMNVEV in the germline V gene (reference sequence). There are 13 residues in the CDR3. As DNA, the CDR3 is TGTGCCAGCAGTTTTTCAGGGGATCAGCCCCAGCATTTT. The encoded protein is CASSFSGDQPQHF.